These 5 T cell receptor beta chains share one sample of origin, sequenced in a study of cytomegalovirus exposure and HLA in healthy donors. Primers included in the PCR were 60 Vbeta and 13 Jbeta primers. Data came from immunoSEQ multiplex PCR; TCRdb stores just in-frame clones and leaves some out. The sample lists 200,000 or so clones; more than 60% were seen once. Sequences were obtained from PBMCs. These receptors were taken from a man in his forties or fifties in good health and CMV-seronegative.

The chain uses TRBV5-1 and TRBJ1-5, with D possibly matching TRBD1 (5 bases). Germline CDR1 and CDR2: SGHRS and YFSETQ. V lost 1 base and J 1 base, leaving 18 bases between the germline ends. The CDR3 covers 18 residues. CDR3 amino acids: CASSLRYAPGKSNQPQHF. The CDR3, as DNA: TGCGCCAGCAGCTTGAGGTACGCCCCAGGGAAAAGCAATCAGCCCCAGCATTTT. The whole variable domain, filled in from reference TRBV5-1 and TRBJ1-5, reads KAGVTQTPRYLIKTRGQQVTLSCSPISGHRSVSWYQQTPGQGLQFLFEYFSETQRNKGNFPGRFSGRQFSNSRSEMNVSTLELGDSALYLCASSLRYAPGKSNQPQHFGDGTRLSIL.

CDR3 coding DNA: TGCGCCAGCAGCCTAACCACACCGGGCGAGCAGTACTTC. This codes for CASSLTTPGEQYF. This chain connects TRBV4-1 to TRBJ2-7; D remains unclear. This CDR3 region has 13 residues. V lost 4 bases and J lost 6, with 13 bases in between. Germline V gene sequence: CDR1 MGHRA, CDR2 YSYEKL.

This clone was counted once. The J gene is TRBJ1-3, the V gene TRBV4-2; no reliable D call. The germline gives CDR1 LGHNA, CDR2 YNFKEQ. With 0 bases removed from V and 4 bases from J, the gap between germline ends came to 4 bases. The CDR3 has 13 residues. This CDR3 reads CASSQDQGNTIYF. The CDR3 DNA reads TGTGCCAGCAGCCAAGATCAGGGAAACACCATATATTTT.

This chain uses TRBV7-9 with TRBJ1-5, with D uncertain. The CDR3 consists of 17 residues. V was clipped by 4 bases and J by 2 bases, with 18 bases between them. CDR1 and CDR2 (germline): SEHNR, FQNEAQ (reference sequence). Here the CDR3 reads CASSYGAGSGGNQPQHF. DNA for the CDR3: TGTGCCAGCAGCTACGGCGCGGGGTCAGGTGGCAATCAGCCCCAGCATTTT. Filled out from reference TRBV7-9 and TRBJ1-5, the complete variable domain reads DTGVSQNPRHKITKRGQNVTFRCDPISEHNRLYWYRQTLGQGPEFLTYFQNEAQLEKSRLLSDRFSAERPKGSFSTLEIQRTEQGDSAMYLCASSYGAGSGGNQPQHFGDGTRLSIL.

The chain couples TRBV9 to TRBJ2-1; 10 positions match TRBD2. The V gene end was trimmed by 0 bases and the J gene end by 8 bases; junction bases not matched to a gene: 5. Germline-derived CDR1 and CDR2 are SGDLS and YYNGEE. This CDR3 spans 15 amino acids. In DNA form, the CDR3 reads TGTGCCAGCAGCGTAGGGGGACTAGCGTGGGATGAGCAGTTCTTC. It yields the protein CASSVGGLAWDEQFF.